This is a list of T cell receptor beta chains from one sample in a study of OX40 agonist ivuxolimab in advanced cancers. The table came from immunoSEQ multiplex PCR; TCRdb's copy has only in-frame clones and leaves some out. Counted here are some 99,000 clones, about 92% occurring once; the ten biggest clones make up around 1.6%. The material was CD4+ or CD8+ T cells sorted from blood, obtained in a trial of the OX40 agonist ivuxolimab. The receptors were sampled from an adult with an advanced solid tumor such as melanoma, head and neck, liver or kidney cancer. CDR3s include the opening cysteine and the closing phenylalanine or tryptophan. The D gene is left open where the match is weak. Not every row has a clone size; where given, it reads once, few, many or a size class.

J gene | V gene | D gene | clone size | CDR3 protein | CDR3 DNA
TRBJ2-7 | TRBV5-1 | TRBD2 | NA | CASSLGLAEGYEQYF | TGCGCCAGCAGCTTGGGGCTAGCGGAGGGCTACGAGCAGTACTTC
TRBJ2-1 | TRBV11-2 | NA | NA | CASSLVTGQYNEQFF | TGTGCCAGCAGCTTAGTTACAGGGCAGTACAATGAGCAGTTCTTC
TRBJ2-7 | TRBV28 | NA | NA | CASSLQGTAYEQYF | TGTGCCAGCAGTTTACAGGGGACTGCCTACGAGCAGTACTTC
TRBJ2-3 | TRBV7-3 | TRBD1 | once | CASSKTGGPDTQYF | TGTGCCAGCAGCAAGACAGGGGGTCCAGATACGCAGTATTTT
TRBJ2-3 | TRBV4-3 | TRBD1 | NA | CASSQVATGASDTQYF | TGCGCCAGCAGCCAAGTAGCGACAGGGGCGTCCGATACGCAGTATTTT
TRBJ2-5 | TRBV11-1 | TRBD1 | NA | CASSINPRTGGETQYF | TGTGCCAGCAGCATCAACCCCCGGACAGGGGGGGAGACCCAGTACTTC
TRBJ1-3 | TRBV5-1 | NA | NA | CASSPTQSGNTIYF | TGCGCCAGCAGCCCGACCCAGTCTGGAAACACCATATATTTT
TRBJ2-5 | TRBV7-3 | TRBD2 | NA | CASSLMGLAGGETQYF | TGTGCCAGCAGCTTAATGGGACTAGCGGGAGGGGAGACCCAGTACTTC
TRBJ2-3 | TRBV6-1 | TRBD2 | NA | CASSGGLADTDTQYF | TGTGCCAGCAGTGGGGGACTAGCGGACACAGATACGCAGTATTTT
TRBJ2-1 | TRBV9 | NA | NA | CASSVGFSYNEQFF | TGTGCCAGCAGCGTAGGCTTCTCCTACAATGAGCAGTTCTTC
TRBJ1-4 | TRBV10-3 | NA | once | CAISDLGATNEKLFF | TGTGCCATCAGTGACTTGGGGGCAACTAATGAAAAACTGTTTTTT
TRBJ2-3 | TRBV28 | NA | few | CASSFQGSGWGTDTQYF | TGTGCCAGCAGTTTTCAGGGGTCCGGGTGGGGCACAGATACGCAGTATTTT
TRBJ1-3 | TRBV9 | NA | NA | CASSVGGLSSGNTIYF | TGTGCCAGCAGCGTCGGAGGGCTAAGCTCTGGAAACACCATATATTTT
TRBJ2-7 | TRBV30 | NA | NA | CAWSVGGSSYEQYF | TGTGCCTGGAGTGTAGGTGGGAGCTCCTACGAGCAGTACTTC
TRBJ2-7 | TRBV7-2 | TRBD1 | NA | CASSLAAGGDLYEQYF | TGTGCCAGCAGCTTAGCAGCAGGGGGCGATCTATACGAGCAGTACTTC
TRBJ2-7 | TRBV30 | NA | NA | CAWSVLEGGEQYF | TGTGCCTGGAGTGTCCTGGAGGGTGGCGAGCAGTACTTC